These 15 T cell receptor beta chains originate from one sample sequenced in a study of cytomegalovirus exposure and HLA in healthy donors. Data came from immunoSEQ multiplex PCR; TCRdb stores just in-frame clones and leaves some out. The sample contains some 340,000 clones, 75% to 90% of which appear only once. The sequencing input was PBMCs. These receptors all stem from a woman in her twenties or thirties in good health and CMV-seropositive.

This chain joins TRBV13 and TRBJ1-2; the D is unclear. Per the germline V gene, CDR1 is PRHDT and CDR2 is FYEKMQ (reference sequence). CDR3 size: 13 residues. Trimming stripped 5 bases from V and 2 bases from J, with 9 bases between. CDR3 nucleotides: TGTGCCAGCAGCCCTGAAATAAACTATGGCTACACCTTC. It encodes CASSPEINYGYTF.

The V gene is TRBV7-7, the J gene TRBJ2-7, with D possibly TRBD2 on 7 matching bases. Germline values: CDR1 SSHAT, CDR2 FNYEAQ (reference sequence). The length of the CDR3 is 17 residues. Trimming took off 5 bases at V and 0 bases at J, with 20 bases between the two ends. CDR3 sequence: CASSPLLAGASSYEQYF. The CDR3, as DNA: TGTGCCAGCAGCCCCCTCTTGGCGGGGGCAAGCTCCTACGAGCAGTACTTC.

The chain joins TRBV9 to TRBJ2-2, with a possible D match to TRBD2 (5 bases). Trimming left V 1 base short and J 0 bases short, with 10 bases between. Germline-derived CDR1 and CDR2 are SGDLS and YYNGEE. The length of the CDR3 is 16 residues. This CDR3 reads CASSVFEGSNTGELFF. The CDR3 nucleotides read TGTGCCAGCAGCGTATTTGAGGGATCGAACACCGGGGAGCTGTTTTTT. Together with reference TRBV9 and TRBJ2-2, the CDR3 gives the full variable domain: DSGVTQTPKHLITATGQRVTLRCSPRSGDLSVYWYQQSLDQGLQFLIQYYNGEERAKGNILERFSAQQFPDLHSELNLSSLELGDSALYFCASSVFEGSNTGELFFGEGSRLTVL.

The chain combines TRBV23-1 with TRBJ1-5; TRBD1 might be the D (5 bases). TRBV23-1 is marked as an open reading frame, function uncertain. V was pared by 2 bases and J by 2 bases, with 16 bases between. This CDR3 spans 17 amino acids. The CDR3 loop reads CASSQAQASRRNQPQHF. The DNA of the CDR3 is TGCGCCAGCAGTCAAGCACAGGCGAGTCGGCGCAATCAGCCCCAGCATTTT.

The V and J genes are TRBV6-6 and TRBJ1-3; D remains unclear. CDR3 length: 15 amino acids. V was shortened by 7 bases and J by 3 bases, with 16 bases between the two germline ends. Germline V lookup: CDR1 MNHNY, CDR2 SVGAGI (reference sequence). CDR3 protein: CASNLTPGVGNTIYF. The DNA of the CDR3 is TGTGCCAGCAATCTTACCCCAGGCGTTGGAAACACCATATATTTT.

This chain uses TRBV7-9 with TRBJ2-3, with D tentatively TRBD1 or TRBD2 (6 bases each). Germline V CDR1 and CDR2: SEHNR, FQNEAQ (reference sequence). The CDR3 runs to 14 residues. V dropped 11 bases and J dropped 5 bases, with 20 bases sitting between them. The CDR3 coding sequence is TGTGCCTCCGAAGGGGGGCCGGGGATAGATACGCAGTATTTT. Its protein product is CASEGGPGIDTQYF. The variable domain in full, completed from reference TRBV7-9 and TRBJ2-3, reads DTGVSQNPRHKITKRGQNVTFRCDPISEHNRLYWYRQTLGQGPEFLTYFQNEAQLEKSRLLSDRFSAERPKGSFSTLEIQRTEQGDSAMYLCASEGGPGIDTQYFGPGTRLTVL.

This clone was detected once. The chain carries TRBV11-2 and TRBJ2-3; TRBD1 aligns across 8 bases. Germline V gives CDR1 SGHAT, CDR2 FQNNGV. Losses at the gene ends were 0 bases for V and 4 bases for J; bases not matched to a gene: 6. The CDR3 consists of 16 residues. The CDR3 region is CASSLEPGGSPDTQYF. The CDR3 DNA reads TGTGCCAGCAGCTTAGAACCAGGGGGCTCGCCAGATACGCAGTATTTT.

CDR3 residues: CASSTTPSYEQYF. DNA of the CDR3: TGTGCCAGCAGTACGACACCTTCCTACGAGCAGTACTTC. V is TRBV6-5 and J is TRBJ2-7; D unclear. V lost 5 bases and J 1 base, leaving 9 bases between the germline ends. Germline CDR1 MNHEY, CDR2 SVGAGI. The CDR3 runs 13 residues.

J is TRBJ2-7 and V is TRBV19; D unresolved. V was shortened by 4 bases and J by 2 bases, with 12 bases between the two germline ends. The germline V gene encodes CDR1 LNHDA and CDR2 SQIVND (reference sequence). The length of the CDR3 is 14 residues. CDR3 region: CASSRAAETYEQYF. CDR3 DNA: TGTGCCAGTAGTAGGGCAGCAGAAACCTACGAGCAGTACTTC.

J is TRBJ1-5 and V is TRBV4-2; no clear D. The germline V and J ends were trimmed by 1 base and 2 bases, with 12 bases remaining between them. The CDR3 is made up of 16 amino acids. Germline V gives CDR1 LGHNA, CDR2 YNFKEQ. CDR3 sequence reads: CASSQVEGLGNQPQHF. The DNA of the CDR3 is TGTGCCAGCAGCCAAGTGGAGGGTTTAGGCAATCAGCCCCAGCATTTT.

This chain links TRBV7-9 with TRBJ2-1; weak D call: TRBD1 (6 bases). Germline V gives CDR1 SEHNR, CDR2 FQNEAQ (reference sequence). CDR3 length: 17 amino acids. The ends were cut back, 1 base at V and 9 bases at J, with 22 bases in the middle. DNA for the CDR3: TGTGCCAGCAGCTTAGGGCAGGGGCTCCGGCAGGCCAGTGAGCAGTTCTTC. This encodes CASSLGQGLRQASEQFF.

The CDR3 reads CASSQGWTDTYEQYF. The CDR3 DNA is TGCGCCAGCAGCCAAGGGTGGACGGATACCTACGAGCAGTACTTC. The chain carries TRBV4-3 and TRBJ2-7; D not certain. V lost 1 base, J lost 2 bases, and 12 bases lay in between. CDR1 LGHNA and CDR2 YSLEER come from the germline V gene. The CDR3 runs 15 residues.

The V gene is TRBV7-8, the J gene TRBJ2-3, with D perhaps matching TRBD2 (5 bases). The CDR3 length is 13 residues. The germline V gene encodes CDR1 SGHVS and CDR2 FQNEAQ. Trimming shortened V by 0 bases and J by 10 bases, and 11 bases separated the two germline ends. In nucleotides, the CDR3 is TGTGCCAGCAGCTTAGCGGCTAGGCGGGCGCAGTATTTT. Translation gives CASSLAARRAQYF.

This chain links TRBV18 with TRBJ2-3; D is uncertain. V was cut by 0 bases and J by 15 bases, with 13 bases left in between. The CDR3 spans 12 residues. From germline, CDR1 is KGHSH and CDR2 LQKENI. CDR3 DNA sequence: TGTGCCAGCTCACCACCGAAACACCGGCACTATTTT. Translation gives CASSPPKHRHYF.

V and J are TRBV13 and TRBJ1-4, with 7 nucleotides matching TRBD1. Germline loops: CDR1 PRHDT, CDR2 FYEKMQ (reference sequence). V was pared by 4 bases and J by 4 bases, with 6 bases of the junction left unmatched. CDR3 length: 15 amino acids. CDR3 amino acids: CASSSRQGNNEKLFF. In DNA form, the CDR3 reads TGTGCCAGCAGCTCTCGACAGGGTAATAATGAAAAACTGTTTTTT.